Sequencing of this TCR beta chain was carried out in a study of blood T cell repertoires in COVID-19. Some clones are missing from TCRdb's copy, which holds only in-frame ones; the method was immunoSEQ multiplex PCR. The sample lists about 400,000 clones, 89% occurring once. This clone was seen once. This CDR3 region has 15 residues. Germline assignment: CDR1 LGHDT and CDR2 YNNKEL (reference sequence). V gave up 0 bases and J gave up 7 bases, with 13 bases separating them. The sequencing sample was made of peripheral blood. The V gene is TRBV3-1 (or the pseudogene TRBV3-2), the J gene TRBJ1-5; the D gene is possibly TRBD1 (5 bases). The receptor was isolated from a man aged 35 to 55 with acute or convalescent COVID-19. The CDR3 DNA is TGTGCCAGCAGCCAAGATGTAGGGGCGGGACAGCCCCAGCATTTT. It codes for CASSQDVGAGQPQHF.